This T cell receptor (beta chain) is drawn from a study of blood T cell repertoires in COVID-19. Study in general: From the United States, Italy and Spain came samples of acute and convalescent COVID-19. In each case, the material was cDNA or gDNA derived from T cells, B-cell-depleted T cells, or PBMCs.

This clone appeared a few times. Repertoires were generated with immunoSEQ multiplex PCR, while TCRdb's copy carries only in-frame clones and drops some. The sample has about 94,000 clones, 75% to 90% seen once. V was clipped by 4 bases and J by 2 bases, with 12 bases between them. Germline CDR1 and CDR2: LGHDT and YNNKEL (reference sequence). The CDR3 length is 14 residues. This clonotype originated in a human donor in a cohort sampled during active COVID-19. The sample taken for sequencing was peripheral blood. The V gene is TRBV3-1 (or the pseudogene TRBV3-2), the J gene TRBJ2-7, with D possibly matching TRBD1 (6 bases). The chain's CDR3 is CASSPGTNPYEQYF. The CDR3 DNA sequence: TGTGCCAGCAGCCCCGGGACAAACCCCTACGAGCAGTACTTC.